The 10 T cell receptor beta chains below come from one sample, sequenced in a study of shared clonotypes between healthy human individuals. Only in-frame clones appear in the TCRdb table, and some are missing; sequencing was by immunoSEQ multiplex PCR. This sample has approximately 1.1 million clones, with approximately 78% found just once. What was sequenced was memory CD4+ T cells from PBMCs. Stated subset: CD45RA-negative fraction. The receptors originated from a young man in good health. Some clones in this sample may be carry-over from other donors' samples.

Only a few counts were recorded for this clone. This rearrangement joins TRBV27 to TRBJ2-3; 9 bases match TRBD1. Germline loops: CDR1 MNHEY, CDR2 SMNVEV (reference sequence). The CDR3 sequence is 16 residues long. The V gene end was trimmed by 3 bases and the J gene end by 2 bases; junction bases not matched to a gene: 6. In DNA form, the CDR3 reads TGTGCCAGCAGTTTCGACAGGGGGAAACTCACAGATACGCAGTATTTT. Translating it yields CASSFDRGKLTDTQYF.

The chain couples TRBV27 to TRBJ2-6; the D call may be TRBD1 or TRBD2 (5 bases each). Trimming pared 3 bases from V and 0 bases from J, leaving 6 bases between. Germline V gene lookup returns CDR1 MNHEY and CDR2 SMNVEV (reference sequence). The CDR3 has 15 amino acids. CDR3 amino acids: CASSLGVSGANVLTF. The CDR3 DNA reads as TGTGCCAGCAGTTTGGGGGTCTCTGGGGCCAACGTCCTGACTTTC.

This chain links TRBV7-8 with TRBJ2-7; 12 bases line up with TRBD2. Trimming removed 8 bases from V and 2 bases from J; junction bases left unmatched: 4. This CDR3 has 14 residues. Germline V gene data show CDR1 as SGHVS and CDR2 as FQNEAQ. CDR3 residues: CASRTSGNTYEQYF. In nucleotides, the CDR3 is TGTGCCAGCCGGACTAGCGGGAACACCTACGAGCAGTACTTC.

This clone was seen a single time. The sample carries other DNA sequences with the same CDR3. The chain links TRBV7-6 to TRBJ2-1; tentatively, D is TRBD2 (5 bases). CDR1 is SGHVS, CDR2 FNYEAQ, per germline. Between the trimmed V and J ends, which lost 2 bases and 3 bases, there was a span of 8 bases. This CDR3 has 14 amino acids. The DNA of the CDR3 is TGTGCCAGCAGCTTATCCCGGGACTACAATGAGCAGTTCTTC. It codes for CASSLSRDYNEQFF.

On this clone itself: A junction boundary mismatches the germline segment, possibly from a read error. The CDR3 loop is CVSSPKTIMGQKDSGNTIYF. DNA of the CDR3: TGTGTCAGCTCACCAAAGACAATAATGGGACAGAAAGACTCTGGAAACACCATATATTTT. The chain carries TRBV18 and TRBJ1-3; 7 nucleotides align to TRBD1. The CDR3 has 20 amino acids. Germline values: CDR1 KGHSH, CDR2 LQKENI.

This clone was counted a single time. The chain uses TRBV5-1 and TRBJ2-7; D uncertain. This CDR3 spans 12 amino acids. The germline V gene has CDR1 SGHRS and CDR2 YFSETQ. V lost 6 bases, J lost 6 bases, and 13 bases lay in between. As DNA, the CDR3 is TGCGCCAGCACAGGCCCCTCGAGCGAGCAGTACTTC. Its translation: CASTGPSSEQYF.

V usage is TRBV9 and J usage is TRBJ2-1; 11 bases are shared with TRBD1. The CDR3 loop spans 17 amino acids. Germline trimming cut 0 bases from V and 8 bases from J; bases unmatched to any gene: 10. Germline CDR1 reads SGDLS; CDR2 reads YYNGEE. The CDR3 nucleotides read TGTGCCAGCAGCGTAGATGCAGGGGACAGGGGGTCTTATGAGCAGTTCTTC. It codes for CASSVDAGDRGSYEQFF.

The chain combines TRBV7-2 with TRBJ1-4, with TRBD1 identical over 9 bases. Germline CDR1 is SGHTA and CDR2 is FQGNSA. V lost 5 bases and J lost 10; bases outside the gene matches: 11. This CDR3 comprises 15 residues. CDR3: CASSATTGGVGKLFF. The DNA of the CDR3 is TGTGCCAGCAGCGCGACAACAGGGGGCGTCGGAAAACTGTTTTTT.

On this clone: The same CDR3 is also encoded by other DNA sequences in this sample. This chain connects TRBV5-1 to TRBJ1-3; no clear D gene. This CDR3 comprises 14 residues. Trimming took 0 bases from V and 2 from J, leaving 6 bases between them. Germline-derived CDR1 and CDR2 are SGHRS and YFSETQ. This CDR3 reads CASSLAGTGNTIYF. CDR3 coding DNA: TGCGCCAGCAGCTTGGCAGGTACTGGAAACACCATATATTTT. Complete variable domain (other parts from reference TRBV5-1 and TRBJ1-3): KAGVTQTPRYLIKTRGQQVTLSCSPISGHRSVSWYQQTPGQGLQFLFEYFSETQRNKGNFPGRFSGRQFSNSRSEMNVSTLELGDSALYLCASSLAGTGNTIYFGEGSWLTVV.

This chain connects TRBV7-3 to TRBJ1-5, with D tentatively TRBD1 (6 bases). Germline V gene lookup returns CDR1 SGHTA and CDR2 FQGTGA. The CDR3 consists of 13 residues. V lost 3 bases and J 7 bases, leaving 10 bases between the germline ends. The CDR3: CASSLDSRQPQHF. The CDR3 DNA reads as TGTGCCAGCAGCTTGGACAGCAGACAGCCCCAGCATTTT.